The 17 T cell receptor beta chains below were found in one sample sequenced in a study of T cells in Graves' hyperthyroidism and ophthalmopathy. Amplification yielded TCR beta CDR3 regions, with RNA transcripts as the source. During a first-round RT-PCR of the TCR CDR3, the HTBI primer set was used. TCRdb itself ran the multiplex PCR reads through MiXCR, one entry per CDR3 protein. Altogether roughly 800,000 distinct CDR3 sequences are present, roughly 40% being singletons, with the ten largest covering around 9.3%. The sequencing sample was made of blood. The receptors originated from a man between 18 and 35 years old with Graves' hyperthyroidism.

In this sample, this clonotype turned up once. The rearrangement links TRBV5-4 to TRBJ2-2, with 8 bases aligning to TRBD2. Germline V gene sequence: CDR1 SGHNT, CDR2 YYREEE (reference sequence). This CDR3 has 16 residues. The J segment lost 4 bases and the V segment lost 6 bases, leaving 11 bases of the junction unmatched. CDR3 loop: CASNGGAGPGTGELFF. In nucleotides, the CDR3 is TGTGCCAGCAACGGGGGGGCAGGGCCGGGCACCGGGGAGCTGTTTTTT.

The CDR3 nucleotides read TGTGCCAGCAGTGCCCAGGGCTACTATGGCTACACCTTC. This codes for CASSAQGYYGYTF. J is TRBJ1-2 and V is TRBV25-1; possibly TRBD1 for D (5 bases). CDR3 length: 13 amino acids. V was cut by 4 bases and J by 3 bases, with 9 bases left in between. Germline CDR1 and CDR2: MGHDK and SYGVNS.

This chain uses TRBV15 with TRBJ1-1; D unclear. This CDR3 is 17 amino acids long. Per the germline V gene, CDR1 is LNHNV and CDR2 is YYDKDF (reference sequence). Trimming left V 5 bases short and J 0 bases short, with 19 bases between. CDR3 DNA: TGTGCCACCAGCCTCCAGGCCCACGGGCTCATGAACACTGAAGCTTTCTTT. Translating it yields CATSLQAHGLMNTEAFF.

V and J are TRBV7-8 and TRBJ1-1; D is undetermined. CDR1 and CDR2 (germline): SGHVS, FQNEAQ. Trimming removed 4 bases from V and 4 bases from J, with 16 bases in between. The CDR3 consists of 15 residues. The CDR3 region is CASSYLPEESTEAFF. CDR3 nucleotides: TGTGCCAGCAGCTACCTACCGGAGGAGAGCACTGAAGCTTTCTTT.

This chain connects TRBV7-2 to TRBJ2-2; D may be TRBD2 (6 bases). This CDR3 contains 16 residues. Germline CDR1 and CDR2: SGHTA and FQGNSA. V dropped 6 bases and J dropped 1 base, with 15 bases sitting between them. CDR3 nucleotide sequence: TGTGCCAGCAGAAAAGGAGGGCGGGGGAACACCGGGGAGCTGTTTTTT. The encoded protein is CASRKGGRGNTGELFF. Complete variable domain (other parts from reference TRBV7-2 and TRBJ2-2): GAGVSQSPSNKVTEKGKDVELRCDPISGHTALYWYRQSLGQGLEFLIYFQGNSAPDKSGLPSDRFSAERTGGSVSTLTIQRTQQEDSAVYLCASRKGGRGNTGELFFGEGSRLTVL.

This chain uses TRBV9 with TRBJ2-7, with TRBD1 matching 11 bases. Germline-derived CDR1 and CDR2 are SGDLS and YYNGEE. With V trimmed by 4 bases and J by 4 bases, 7 bases remained unmatched. The CDR3 is 15 residues long. The CDR3 DNA is TGTGCCAGCAGCCCCTGGGGGACAGGGGGATACGAGCAGTACTTC. Protein product: CASSPWGTGGYEQYF. Full variable domain (remainder filled in from reference TRBV9 and TRBJ2-7): DSGVTQTPKHLITATGQRVTLRCSPRSGDLSVYWYQQSLDQGLQFLIQYYNGEERAKGNILERFSAQQFPDLHSELNLSSLELGDSALYFCASSPWGTGGYEQYFGPGTRLTVT.

Comments on this clonotype: One end of the junction varies from germline; a read error may be responsible. The chain links TRBV5-4 to TRBJ1-1; D possibly corresponds to TRBD1 (5 bases). The germline V gene encodes CDR1 SGHNT and CDR2 YYREEE (reference sequence). The CDR3 sequence is 17 residues long. The CDR3 spells CASSQGGTQTSNTEAFF. CDR3 DNA sequence: TGCGCCAGCAGCCAAGGAGGGACTCAAACTTCGAACACTGAAGCTTTCTTT.

Concerning this clonotype: A clone one base away is much larger, so this may be a read error. The chain uses TRBV7-2 and TRBJ2-5; a possible D gene is TRBD1 (5 bases). V gave up 6 bases and J gave up 2 bases, with 7 bases separating them. The CDR3 totals 12 residues. Germline V gives CDR1 SGHTA, CDR2 FQGNSA. The CDR3 region is CASRDKQETQYF. CDR3 DNA sequence: TGTGCCAGCAGGGACAAGCAAGAGACCCAGTACTTC.

The CDR3 DNA is TGTGCCAGCAGCTTAGAACTGCGGGGGGGCGGTTACGAGCAGTACTTC. Residues: CASSLELRGGGYEQYF. The chain combines TRBV7-2 with TRBJ2-7; 9 nucleotides line up with TRBD2. The V gene end was trimmed by 1 base and the J gene end by 4 bases; junction bases not matched to a gene: 8. The CDR3 consists of 16 residues. CDR1 SGHTA and CDR2 FQGNSA come from the germline V gene.

The chain is built from TRBV10-3 and TRBJ1-6; D is unclear. CDR3 length: 16 amino acids. Germline CDR1 ENHRY, CDR2 SYGVKD. Trimming shortened V by 0 bases and J by 11 bases, and 17 bases separated the two germline ends. CDR3 sequence reads: CAISESWDGGRPPLHF. Here the CDR3 DNA reads TGTGCCATCAGTGAGTCGTGGGATGGAGGGAGGCCACCCCTCCACTTT.

This chain's CDR3 is CSARKAGERLGYEQYF. The CDR3 nucleotides are TGCAGTGCCAGGAAGGCTGGCGAAAGGCTGGGCTACGAGCAGTACTTC. V is TRBV20-1 and J is TRBJ2-7; D call uncertain. The ends were cut back, 6 bases at V and 3 bases at J, with 24 bases in the middle. The CDR3 has 16 residues. The germline CDR1 and CDR2 sequences are DFQATT and SNEGSKA (reference sequence).

This clonotype was seen repeatedly, ten times or more. This chain joins TRBV20-1 and TRBJ1-1; D remains ambiguous. Germline CDR1 DFQATT, CDR2 SNEGSKA (reference sequence). The CDR3 has 11 residues. With 4 bases removed from V and 4 bases from J, the gap between germline ends came to 7 bases. CDR3 nucleotides: TGCAGTGCTAAGACGGGCACTGAAGCTTTCTTT. Protein: CSAKTGTEAFF.

Turning to this clonotype: A much more abundant neighbour one base away suggests this may be a read error. The CDR3 reads CASGLAGAPGELFF. The DNA of the CDR3 is TGTGCCAGCGGCTTAGCGGGGGCTCCCGGGGAGCTGTTTTTT. The chain has TRBV7-2 and TRBJ2-2; TRBD2 matches at 9 bases. Germline V gene sequence: CDR1 SGHTA, CDR2 FQGNSA. The CDR3 totals 14 residues.

This clonotype turned up a few times. This sequence joins TRBV4-1 and TRBJ2-7; TRBD1 is a possible D gene (6 bases). Germline V gives CDR1 MGHRA, CDR2 YSYEKL. V was shortened by 5 bases and J by 3 bases, with 20 bases between the two germline ends. The CDR3 has 16 residues. The CDR3 DNA follows: TGCGCCAGCAGCGCCGAACCACCGGGGACAAGCTACGAGCAGTACTTC. Translating it yields CASSAEPPGTSYEQYF.

The chain uses TRBV7-8 and TRBJ2-7, with TRBD2 identical over 7 bases. J gave up 3 bases and V 5 bases, and 13 bases lay outside the gene matches. The length of the CDR3 is 16 residues. Germline loops: CDR1 SGHVS, CDR2 FQNEAQ. The CDR3 protein is CASSQDDGASGYEQYF. CDR3 in DNA: TGTGCCAGCAGCCAAGATGACGGCGCTAGCGGCTACGAGCAGTACTTC.

The sample holds many counts of this clonotype. V gene TRBV7-8 combines with J gene TRBJ1-1; D is perhaps TRBD1 (5 bases). The CDR3 contains 14 residues. V dropped 3 bases and J dropped 1 base, with 9 bases sitting between them. Per the germline V gene, CDR1 is SGHVS and CDR2 is FQNEAQ. The CDR3 spells CASSFQGTNTEAFF. In DNA form, the CDR3 reads TGTGCCAGCAGCTTCCAGGGAACGAACACTGAAGCTTTCTTT. The full variable domain, with the rest looked up from reference TRBV7-8 and TRBJ1-1, is GAGVSQSPRYKVAKRGQDVALRCDPISGHVSLFWYQQALGQGPEFLTYFQNEAQLDKSGLPSDRFFAERPEGSVSTLKIQRTQQEDSAVYLCASSFQGTNTEAFFGQGTRLTVV.

The chain is built from TRBV29-1 and TRBJ1-1, with 9 bases fitting TRBD1. Germline V gene sequence: CDR1 SQVTM, CDR2 ANQGSEA. This CDR3 region has 13 residues. V gave up 7 bases and J gave up 4 bases; unmatched junction bases: 7. This chain's CDR3 is CSAGGTGSTEAFF. The CDR3 nucleotides read TGCAGCGCCGGCGGGACAGGGAGCACTGAAGCTTTCTTT.